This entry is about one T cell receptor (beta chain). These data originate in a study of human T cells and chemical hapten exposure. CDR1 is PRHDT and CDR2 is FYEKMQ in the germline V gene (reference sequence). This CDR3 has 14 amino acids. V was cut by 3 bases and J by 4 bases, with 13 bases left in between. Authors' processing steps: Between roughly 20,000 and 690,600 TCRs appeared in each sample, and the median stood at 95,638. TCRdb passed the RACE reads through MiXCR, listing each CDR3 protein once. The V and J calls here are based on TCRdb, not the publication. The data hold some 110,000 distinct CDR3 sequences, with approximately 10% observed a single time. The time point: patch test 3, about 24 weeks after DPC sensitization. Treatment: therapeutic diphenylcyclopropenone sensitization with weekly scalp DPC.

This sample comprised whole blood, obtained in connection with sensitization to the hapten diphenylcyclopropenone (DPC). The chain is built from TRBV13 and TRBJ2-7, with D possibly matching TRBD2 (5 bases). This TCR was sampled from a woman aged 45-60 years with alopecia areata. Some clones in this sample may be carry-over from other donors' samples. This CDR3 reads CASSFGSGSYEQYF. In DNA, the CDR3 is TGTGCCAGCAGCTTTGGTTCGGGGTCGTACGAGCAGTACTTC.